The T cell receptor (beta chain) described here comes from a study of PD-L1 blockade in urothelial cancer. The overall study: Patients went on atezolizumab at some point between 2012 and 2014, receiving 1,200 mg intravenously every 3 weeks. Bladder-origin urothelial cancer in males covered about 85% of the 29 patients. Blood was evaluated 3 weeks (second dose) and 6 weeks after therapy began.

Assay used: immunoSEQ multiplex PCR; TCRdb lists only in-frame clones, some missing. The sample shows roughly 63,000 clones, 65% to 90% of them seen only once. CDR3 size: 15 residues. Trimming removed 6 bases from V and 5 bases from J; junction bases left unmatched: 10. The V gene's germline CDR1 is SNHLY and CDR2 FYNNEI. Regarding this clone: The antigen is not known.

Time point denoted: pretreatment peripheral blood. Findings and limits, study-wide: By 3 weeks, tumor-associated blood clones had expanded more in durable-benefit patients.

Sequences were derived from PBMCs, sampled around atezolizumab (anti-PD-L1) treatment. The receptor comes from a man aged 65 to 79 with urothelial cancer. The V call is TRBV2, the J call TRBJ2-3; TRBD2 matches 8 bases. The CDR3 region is CASRPTSGGGDTQYF. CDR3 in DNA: TGTGCCAGCAGACCCACTAGCGGAGGGGGAGATACGCAGTATTTT.